In this sample, the clone carrying this T cell receptor beta chain turned up many times. The target antigen is unknown. This entry is derived from a study of regulatory T cells in long-lasting Graves disease. The wider study: It was over 5 years of antithyroid drugs, with positive TSH receptor antibodies, that meant persistent Graves' disease. Notes on the study in general: Preferential use of TRBV28, TRBJ1-2 and TRBJ2-5 was seen in persistent disease.

J was trimmed by 6 bases and V by 8 bases; bases with no gene match: 14. CDR1 and CDR2 from the germline V gene are SNHLY and FYNNEI. This CDR3 is 15 amino acids long. With iRepertoire HTBI primers and Arm-PCR of CDR3 regions, TCR beta libraries were built. TCRdb called the multiplex PCR reads again in MiXCR, with one record for every CDR3 protein. The sample records about 470,000 distinct CDR3 sequences, around 20% being singletons. As to time point: persistent/refractory GD, antithyroid drugs over 5 years with positive TRAb. After RNA was extracted from PBMCs, the TCR library was made from it. Sample: peripheral blood mononuclear cells (PBMCs), taken when the disease was refractory, from a patient treated with antithyroid drugs. This receptor was taken from a female donor with Graves disease. The chain links TRBV2 to TRBJ2-5, with TRBD1 matching over 8 bases. Here the CDR3 reads CASLPDRDHKKTQYF. For the CDR3, the DNA is TGTGCCAGCCTTCCGGACAGGGATCACAAGAAGACCCAGTACTTC.